This entry describes one T cell receptor (beta chain). The sample is drawn from a study of T cell changes during pregnancy in multiple sclerosis. With 0 bases removed from V and 6 bases from J, the gap between germline ends came to 12 bases. Germline V lookup: CDR1 SGDLS, CDR2 YYNGEE. This CDR3 comprises 14 residues. This table comes from immunoSEQ multiplex PCR, and its TCRdb copy is limited to in-frame clones, with some not included. The table lists about 36,000 clones, roughly 91% of them singletons, with approximately 0.5% in the top ten. This chain uses TRBV9 with TRBJ1-2; D uncertain. Source: CD4+ T cells from peripheral blood mononuclear cells, taken in the first trimester of pregnancy. This clonotype was sampled from a female donor with multiple sclerosis, enrolled in a pregnancy study. The CDR3 here is CASSVGAPQDGYTF. The CDR3 DNA is TGTGCCAGCAGCGTAGGGGCACCCCAGGATGGCTACACCTTC. Using reference TRBV9 and TRBJ1-2 for the parts outside the CDR3, the full variable domain is DSGVTQTPKHLITATGQRVTLRCSPRSGDLSVYWYQQSLDQGLQFLIQYYNGEERAKGNILERFSAQQFPDLHSELNLSSLELGDSALYFCASSVGAPQDGYTFGSGTRLTVV.